This TCR beta chain was recorded in a study of metastatic and nonmetastatic thyroid tumors. At the level of the study: Across blood and tumor or nodule tissue, repertoires from malignant and benign thyroid patients were compared with one another.

Notes on the study in general: Patients with malignant thyroid tumors reportedly had significantly higher TCR beta diversity than those with benign nodules, in blood and tumor.

By frequency in the sample, this clone is large. The antigen is not known. There were no patients who had received any treatment before thyroid surgery. MiXCR was used by TCRdb to re-call the PCR reads. The data show a few thousand clones, approximately 40% seen once. Sequences were obtained from adjacent normal tissue. This TCR was sampled from a female donor with papillary thyroid cancer or a benign thyroid nodule (not recorded which). Some clones in this sample may be carry-over from other donors' samples.

In nucleotides, the CDR3 is TGCAGTGCCGCGGGGATTAATCAGCCCCAGCATTTT. It translates to CSAAGINQPQHF. The chain is built from TRBV20-1 and TRBJ1-5, with D unclear. Trimming left V 6 bases short and J 4 bases short, with 10 bases between. This CDR3 contains 12 residues. CDR1 and CDR2 (germline): DFQATT, SNEGSKA (reference sequence).